These 23 T cell receptor beta chains share one sample of origin, sequenced in a study of T cells in Graves' hyperthyroidism and ophthalmopathy (dated by TCRdb to between 2018 and 2021). The receptor library was made with multiplex PCR. Instrument used: Illumina HiSeq 2000. Amplification of TCR beta CDR3 regions was carried out from RNA transcripts. For the first round of RT-PCR on the TCR CDR3, the HTBI primer set was used together with the Qiagen OneStep RT-PCR kit. TCRdb took the public reads, trimmed them with fastp at Q25, ran MiXCR for clone calling and kept in-frame beta chains. All rows with the same CDR3 protein become a single entry with the most common DNA and genes. This sample comprises some 580,000 distinct CDR3 sequences, more than 15% of them detected only once. 3% to 4% of the sample rests with the top ten. The sample taken for sequencing was blood. The receptors originated from a woman aged 40 to 50 with Graves' ophthalmopathy.

V usage is TRBV29-1 and J usage is TRBJ2-1; D not certain. Deletions cut 7 bases from V and 5 bases from J, with 12 bases between. The CDR3 is 12 amino acids. Per the germline V gene, CDR1 is SQVTM and CDR2 is ANQGSEA. The CDR3, as DNA: TGCAGCGCGCCTAGAAATAACAATGAGCAGTTCTTC. This encodes CSAPRNNNEQFF.

The V and J genes are TRBV7-9 and TRBJ2-3; D ambiguous. The CDR3 runs to 13 residues. Germline-derived CDR1 and CDR2 are SEHNR and FQNEAQ (reference sequence). Trimming removed 5 bases from V and 2 bases from J, with 8 bases in between. CDR3 sequence (DNA): TGTGCCAGCAGCCCTGAGGCCACAGATACGCAGTATTTT. Protein sequence: CASSPEATDTQYF.

This clonotype was observed at least ten times. This chain links TRBV6-1 with TRBJ1-1; TRBD1 is a possible D gene (5 bases). The CDR3 is made up of 15 amino acids. The germline V and J ends were trimmed by 2 bases and 5 bases, with 15 bases remaining between them. Germline lookup yields CDR1 MNHNS and CDR2 SASEGT. The CDR3 here is CASSEIVWAGTEAFF. The CDR3 bases are TGTGCCAGCAGTGAAATTGTGTGGGCAGGGACTGAAGCTTTCTTT.

This clonotype came up many times. The rearrangement joins TRBV11-2 to TRBJ1-1; D is ambiguous. Deletions cut 5 bases from V and 2 bases from J, with 6 bases between. This CDR3 is 12 amino acids long. Germline CDR1 reads SGHAT; CDR2 reads FQNNGV. The CDR3 spells CASSPVNTEAFF. In nucleotides, the CDR3 is TGTGCCAGCAGCCCGGTAAACACTGAAGCTTTCTTT.

This clonotype was counted ten times or more. The chain is built from TRBV6-1 and TRBJ2-1; 7 bases are shared with TRBD1. In germline, CDR1 is MNHNS, CDR2 SASEGT. The CDR3 is made up of 16 amino acids. With 5 bases clipped from V and 2 bases from J, the junction kept 9 bases outside the gene matches. CDR3 sequence: CASSPGGFNTYNEQFF. The CDR3 DNA sequence: TGTGCCAGCAGTCCAGGGGGATTTAACACCTACAATGAGCAGTTCTTC.

This clonotype was recorded at least ten times. The chain employs TRBV2 and TRBJ2-2; TRBD2 matches 14 bases. The CDR3 covers 19 residues. Germline CDR1 is SNHLY and CDR2 is FYNNEI. V lost 6 bases and J lost 2; bases outside the gene matches: 11. CDR3: CASRPLAGTSGSNTGELFF. The CDR3 region has the DNA TGTGCCAGCAGACCCCTTGCCGGGACTAGCGGGAGTAACACCGGGGAGCTGTTTTTT.

In this sample, this clonotype turned up many times. The CDR3 is CASSYSVDSYNEQFF. The CDR3 coding sequence is TGTGCCAGCAGTTATAGCGTGGACTCCTACAATGAGCAGTTCTTC. J is TRBJ2-1 and V is TRBV6-2 or TRBV6-3; D possibly corresponds to TRBD2 (5 bases). V was clipped by 3 bases and J by 0 bases, with 9 bases between them. The CDR3 extends over 15 amino acids. From germline, CDR1 is MNHEY and CDR2 SVGEGT.

The chain has TRBV19 and TRBJ1-2, with no clear D. This CDR3 contains 13 residues. Trimming shortened V by 10 bases and J by 3 bases, and 15 bases separated the two germline ends. Looked up from germline, CDR1 is LNHDA and CDR2 is SQIVND (reference sequence). CDR3 sequence reads: CATYSLADYGYTF. The CDR3 nucleotides read TGTGCCACTTACTCGCTCGCCGACTATGGCTACACCTTC.

This clonotype was found many times. CDR3 nucleotide sequence: TGTGCCAGCAGACAAACGGGACTAGCGGGAGCGCATGAGCAGTTCTTC. It codes for CASRQTGLAGAHEQFF. V is TRBV28 and J is TRBJ2-1, with 14 bases aligning to TRBD2. With 6 bases clipped from V and 8 bases from J, the junction kept 9 bases outside the gene matches. This CDR3 is built from 16 residues. Germline V gene lookup returns CDR1 MDHEN and CDR2 SYDVKM.

This clonotype was seen more than once but under ten times. The gene calls are TRBV6-9 and TRBJ2-4; 9 bases fit TRBD1. This CDR3 has 14 residues. J lost 9 bases, V lost 4 bases, and 7 bases had no gene match. Germline-derived CDR1 and CDR2 are MNHGY and SVAAGI. Here the CDR3 reads CASSLQGAQSIQYF. CDR3 nucleotide sequence: TGTGCCAGCAGTTTACAGGGGGCGCAGAGCATTCAGTACTTC.

This clonotype was seen more than once but under ten times. This CDR3 is CASSYGQGTTDTQYF. The CDR3 DNA sequence: TGTGCCAGCAGTTATGGACAGGGCACCACAGATACGCAGTATTTT. This rearrangement joins TRBV5-4 to TRBJ2-3; 8 nucleotides align to TRBD1. The CDR3 extends over 15 amino acids. Germline V gene data show CDR1 as SGHNT and CDR2 as YYREEE (reference sequence). Trimming removed 5 bases from V and 2 bases from J; junction bases left unmatched: 7.

This clonotype has a count of ten or more. The chain combines TRBV2 with TRBJ2-7; 11 positions agree with TRBD2. The junction had 11 bases not matched to a gene; V was cut back by 6 bases and J by 4 bases. Per the germline V gene, CDR1 is SNHLY and CDR2 is FYNNEI. This CDR3 comprises 16 residues. The CDR3 nucleotides read TGTGCCAGCAGAAAACCTAGCGGGGGGACCCTATACGAGCAGTACTTC. It codes for CASRKPSGGTLYEQYF.

This clonotype turned up a few times. This chain uses TRBV19 with TRBJ2-7, with a weak D call TRBD2 (6 bases). There are 15 residues in the CDR3. Germline CDR1 LNHDA, CDR2 SQIVND (reference sequence). V was cut by 3 bases and J by 0 bases, with 12 bases left in between. The CDR3 nucleotides are TGTGCCAGTAGTATTTGGCGGGGACCCTCCTACGAGCAGTACTTC. Translated, it gives CASSIWRGPSYEQYF. The full variable domain, completed using reference TRBV19 and TRBJ2-7, is DGGITQSPKYLFRKEGQNVTLSCEQNLNHDAMYWYRQDPGQGLRLIYYSQIVNDFQKGDIAEGYSVSREKKESFPLTVTSAQKNPTAFYLCASSIWRGPSYEQYFGPGTRLTVT.

This clonotype was picked up many times. The rearrangement uses TRBV29-1 and TRBJ2-3; D possibly corresponds to TRBD2 (6 bases). Germline loops: CDR1 SQVTM, CDR2 ANQGSEA. V shed 3 bases and J shed 1 base, with 11 bases lying between them. This CDR3 has 14 amino acids. The CDR3 loop is CSVEGEAGTDTQYF. DNA for the CDR3: TGCAGCGTTGAGGGGGAGGCGGGCACAGATACGCAGTATTTT.

This chain uses TRBV10-2 with TRBJ2-1; D not resolved. Germline assignment: CDR1 WSHSY and CDR2 SAAADI. With 10 bases removed from V and 9 bases from J, the gap between germline ends came to 13 bases. The CDR3 loop spans 11 amino acids. The CDR3: CATASGVEQFF. CDR3 bases: TGCGCCACCGCGTCCGGAGTTGAGCAGTTCTTC.

This clonotype was counted at least ten times. The chain employs TRBV7-2 and TRBJ2-1; D may be TRBD1 or TRBD2 (5 bases each). This CDR3 has 12 amino acids. The V end lost 3 bases, the J end lost 9 bases, and 9 bases lay between the germline ends. CDR1 and CDR2 (germline): SGHTA, FQGNSA. As DNA, the CDR3 is TGTGCCAGCAGCTTGTATGGGGGTGAGCAGTTCTTC. Translated, it gives CASSLYGGEQFF.

The rearrangement joins TRBV28 to TRBJ2-7, with D tentatively TRBD2 (7 bases). This CDR3 has 13 residues. Germline CDR1 reads MDHEN; CDR2 reads SYDVKM. V was trimmed by 6 bases and J by 7 bases, leaving 16 bases between them. CDR3: CASRLGGAGEQYF. Here the CDR3 DNA reads TGTGCCAGCAGGTTAGGGGGGGCTGGTGAGCAGTACTTC.

There are many counts of this clonotype. The genes are TRBV3-1 and TRBJ2-3; 9 nucleotides agree with TRBD1. CDR3 length: 17 amino acids. The V segment lost 0 bases and the J segment 2 bases; nucleotides outside the gene matches: 6. CDR1 and CDR2 (germline): LGHDT, YNNKEL (reference sequence). The CDR3, as DNA: TGTGCCAGCAGCCAAGATAACAGGGGGCGCGCCACAGATACGCAGTATTTT. Its translation is CASSQDNRGRATDTQYF.

The chain carries TRBV30 and TRBJ1-6; TRBD1 is a possible D gene (5 bases). The germline V gene encodes CDR1 GTSNPN and CDR2 SVGIG (reference sequence). Trimming removed 3 bases from V and 7 bases from J, with 19 bases in between. CDR3 length: 16 amino acids. CDR3 protein: CAWRPIPGTPNSPLHF. CDR3 bases: TGTGCCTGGAGGCCGATCCCCGGGACCCCCAATTCACCCCTCCACTTT.

V gene TRBV27 combines with J gene TRBJ1-4; the D gene is possibly TRBD1 (6 bases). V gave up 1 base and J gave up 8 bases, with 11 bases separating them. There are 14 residues in the CDR3. Germline V gene sequence: CDR1 MNHEY, CDR2 SMNVEV (reference sequence). Here the CDR3 reads CASSLLQGGEKLFF. CDR3 bases: TGTGCCAGCAGTTTATTACAGGGTGGCGAAAAACTGTTTTTT. The full variable domain, rest sourced from reference TRBV27 and TRBJ1-4, is EAQVTQNPRYLITVTGKKLTVTCSQNMNHEYMSWYRQDPGLGLRQIYYSMNVEVTDKGDVPEGYKVSRKEKRNFPLILESPSPNQTSLYFCASSLLQGGEKLFFGSGTQLSVL.

A few counts support this clonotype. This chain uses TRBV5-1 with TRBJ1-1, with D unresolved. There are 13 residues in the CDR3. From germline, CDR1 is SGHRS and CDR2 YFSETQ. V was cut by 7 bases and J by 1 base, with 11 bases left in between. Here the CDR3 reads CASGAGRNTEAFF. CDR3 DNA sequence: TGCGCCAGCGGAGCCGGACGGAACACTGAAGCTTTCTTT.

The CDR3 spells CASSLGPNSYEQYF. The CDR3, as DNA: TGTGCCAGCAGTCTAGGGCCAAACTCCTACGAGCAGTACTTC. The gene calls are TRBV4-2 and TRBJ2-7; no firm D call. The V and J ends lost 6 bases and 0 bases respectively, with 12 bases between them. This CDR3 has 14 amino acids. Germline loops: CDR1 LGHNA, CDR2 YNFKEQ.

The rearrangement joins TRBV20-1 to TRBJ1-4; D remains ambiguous. The germline gives CDR1 DFQATT, CDR2 SNEGSKA (reference sequence). The CDR3 loop spans 13 amino acids. Trimming removed 6 bases from V and 7 bases from J, with 15 bases in between. In DNA form, the CDR3 reads TGCAGTGCCGCCCAGGTCGGACCTGAAAAACTGTTTTTT. Its translation: CSAAQVGPEKLFF.